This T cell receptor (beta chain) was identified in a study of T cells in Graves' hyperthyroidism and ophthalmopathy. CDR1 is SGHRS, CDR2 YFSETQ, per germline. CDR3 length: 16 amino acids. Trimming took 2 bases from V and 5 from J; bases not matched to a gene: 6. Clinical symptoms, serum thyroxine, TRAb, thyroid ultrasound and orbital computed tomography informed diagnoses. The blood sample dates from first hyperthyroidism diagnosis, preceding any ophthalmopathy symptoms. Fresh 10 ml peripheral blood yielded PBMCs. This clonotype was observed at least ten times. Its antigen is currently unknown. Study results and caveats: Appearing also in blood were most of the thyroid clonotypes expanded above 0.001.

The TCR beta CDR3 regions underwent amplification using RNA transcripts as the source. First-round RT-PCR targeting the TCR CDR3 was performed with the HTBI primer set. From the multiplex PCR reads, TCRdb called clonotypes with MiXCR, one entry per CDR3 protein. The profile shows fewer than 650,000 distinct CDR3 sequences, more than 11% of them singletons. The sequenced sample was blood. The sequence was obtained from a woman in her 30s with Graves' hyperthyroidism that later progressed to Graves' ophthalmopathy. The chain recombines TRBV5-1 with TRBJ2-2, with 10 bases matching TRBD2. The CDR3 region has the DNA TGCGCCAGCAGCTTCCAAGAAGCGGGAGGGACCGGGGAGCTGTTTTTT. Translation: CASSFQEAGGTGELFF.